This T cell receptor beta chain was sequenced during a study of blood T cell repertoires in COVID-19. TCRdb's copy holds only in-frame clones and misses some; the assay was immunoSEQ multiplex PCR. The data show about 180,000 clones, about 89% seen once. CDR3 length: 14 amino acids. Unmatched junction bases numbered 5, after V lost 4 bases and J lost 6 bases. Germline assignment: CDR1 SEHNR and CDR2 FQNEAQ (reference sequence). This TCR came from a man aged 40-50 years with active or convalescent COVID-19. The specimen sequenced was peripheral blood. J is TRBJ2-2 and V is TRBV7-9; 7 bases map to TRBD1. CDR3 in DNA: TGTGCCAGCAGCTCAGACCAGGGGGCCGGGGAGCTGTTTTTT. Protein product: CASSSDQGAGELFF. Filled out from reference TRBV7-9 and TRBJ2-2, the complete variable domain reads DTGVSQNPRHKITKRGQNVTFRCDPISEHNRLYWYRQTLGQGPEFLTYFQNEAQLEKSRLLSDRFSAERPKGSFSTLEIQRTEQGDSAMYLCASSSDQGAGELFFGEGSRLTVL.